This TCR beta chain derives from a study of technical replicates of blood from several donors. V lost 4 bases and J lost 1, with 15 bases in between. Per the germline V gene, CDR1 is SGDLS and CDR2 is YYNGEE. The CDR3 length is 16 residues. Libraries were prepared by immunoSEQ multiplex PCR; TCRdb keeps only in-frame clonotypes and omits some of them. The sample consists of 55,000 to 65,000 clones, around 93% of them appearing once. This sequence was found in a human donor in good health. Some clones in this sample may be carry-over from other donors' samples. The sequencing input was PBMCs. The genes are TRBV9 and TRBJ2-4, with a tentative D call TRBD1 (5 bases). The CDR3 loop is CASSPTQGIAKNIQYF. The CDR3 DNA reads TGTGCCAGCAGCCCCACCCAGGGTATTGCCAAAAACATTCAGTACTTC.